These 7 T cell receptor beta chains share one sample of origin, sequenced in a study of OX40 agonist ivuxolimab in advanced cancers. TCRdb keeps only in-frame clones here, not all; method: immunoSEQ multiplex PCR. The sample records tens of thousands of clones, 83% being singletons. Sequencing was performed on CD4+ or CD8+ T cells sorted from blood, taken in a trial of the OX40 agonist ivuxolimab. The receptors originated from an adult with an advanced solid tumor such as melanoma, head and neck, liver or kidney cancer.

The rearrangement joins TRBV19 to TRBJ2-1, with D perhaps TRBD2 (6 bases). The V gene lost 4 bases and the J gene lost 8 bases, with 15 bases spanning the gap. Germline V gene sequence: CDR1 LNHDA, CDR2 SQIVND (reference sequence). The CDR3 runs to 14 residues. CDR3 amino acids: CASSTTGSMDEQFF. In DNA, the CDR3 is TGTGCCAGTAGTACAACCGGGAGTATGGATGAGCAGTTCTTC.

The rearrangement joins TRBV5-1 to TRBJ1-2, with 7 bases fitting TRBD1. The germline CDR1 and CDR2 sequences are SGHRS and YFSETQ. CDR3 size: 14 residues. V dropped 2 bases and J dropped 2; count of bases not matched to a gene: 3. CDR3 sequence reads: CASSFMGQNYGYTF. The CDR3 DNA reads as TGCGCCAGCAGCTTCATGGGACAGAACTATGGCTACACCTTC.

The genes are TRBV4-3 and TRBJ1-6, with 7 bases lining up with TRBD1. Germline V gives CDR1 LGHNA, CDR2 YSLEER. The J segment lost 10 bases and the V segment lost 0 bases, leaving 9 bases of the junction unmatched. The length of the CDR3 is 16 residues. CDR3 nucleotide sequence: TGCGCCAGCAGCCAAGATAGGGCGGGGACAGCGTCACCCCTCCACTTT. Translating it yields CASSQDRAGTASPLHF.

V is TRBV6-4 and J is TRBJ2-1, with D perhaps TRBD2 (5 bases). There are 12 residues in the CDR3. The germline CDR1 and CDR2 sequences are MRHNA and SNTAGT. V shed 2 bases and J shed 6 bases, with 5 bases lying between them. CDR3 amino acids: CASSDGGNEQFF. The CDR3 DNA follows: TGTGCCAGCAGTGACGGAGGCAATGAGCAGTTCTTC.

V is TRBV30 and J is TRBJ1-3; D gene uncertain. This CDR3 is built from 12 residues. The germline V gene has CDR1 GTSNPN and CDR2 SVGIG (reference sequence). V was pared by 4 bases and J by 0 bases, with 4 bases between. The CDR3 here is CAWKASGNTIYF. The CDR3 DNA follows: TGTGCCTGGAAGGCCTCTGGAAACACCATATATTTT.

The genes are TRBV5-1 and TRBJ2-2; D perhaps matches TRBD2 (6 bases). There are 16 residues in the CDR3. CDR1 SGHRS and CDR2 YFSETQ come from the germline V gene. V was shortened by 3 bases and J by 5 bases, with 17 bases between the two germline ends. The CDR3 protein is CASSSGGGVRTGELFF. In nucleotides, the CDR3 is TGCGCCAGCAGCTCTGGCGGAGGGGTGAGGACCGGGGAGCTGTTTTTT.

This chain joins TRBV2 and TRBJ2-7; possibly TRBD1 or TRBD2 for D (5 bases each). CDR1 is SNHLY and CDR2 is FYNNEI in the germline V gene. This CDR3 is built from 12 residues. The germline V and J ends were trimmed by 6 bases and 4 bases, with 10 bases remaining between them. CDR3 region: CASSREIYEQYF. CDR3 bases: TGTGCCAGCAGCAGGGAGATATACGAGCAGTACTTC.